Presented here are 5 T cell receptor beta chains from one specimen sequenced in a study of shared clonotypes between healthy human individuals. Repertoires were generated with immunoSEQ multiplex PCR, while TCRdb's copy carries only in-frame clones and drops some. Of 2 million to 2.5 million clones in the sample, approximately 95% were seen once. Sequenced: naive CD4+ T cells from PBMCs. Subset in this sample: CD45RA+ positively selected. Source of these receptors: a man younger than 35 in good health. Some clones in this sample may be carry-over from other donors' samples.

The chain has TRBV30 and TRBJ1-2; 10 positions match TRBD1. The germline V gene encodes CDR1 GTSNPN and CDR2 SVGIG (reference sequence). CDR3 size: 14 residues. V lost 5 bases and J lost 8; bases outside the gene matches: 11. CDR3 sequence reads: CAWGRDRGLGGYTF. The CDR3 bases are TGTGCCTGGGGACGTGACAGGGGGCTGGGAGGCTACACCTTC. The full variable domain, rest sourced from reference TRBV30 and TRBJ1-2, is SQTIHQWPATLVQPVGSPLSLECTVEGTSNPNLYWYRQAAGRGLQLLFYSVGIGQISSEVPQNLSASRPQDRQFILSSKKLLLSDSGFYLCAWGRDRGLGGYTFGSGTRLTVV.

This chain connects TRBV19 to TRBJ2-7, with 7 bases fitting TRBD2. Germline V gene data show CDR1 as LNHDA and CDR2 as SQIVND (reference sequence). The ends lost 7 bases at V and 4 bases at J; junction bases unmatched: 10. This CDR3 has 14 amino acids. The CDR3 loop reads CASTPSGALYEQYF. The CDR3 DNA follows: TGTGCCAGTACGCCGAGCGGGGCATTATACGAGCAGTACTTC.

The chain's CDR3 is CASSRGANEGAQVNEQYF. The DNA of the CDR3 is TGTGCCAGCAGCCGGGGTGCCAACGAGGGGGCACAGGTAAACGAGCAGTACTTC. This chain uses TRBV7-8 with TRBJ2-7; TRBD1 matches at 7 bases. This CDR3 has 18 amino acids. Germline-derived CDR1 and CDR2 are SGHVS and FQNEAQ. The junction had 21 bases not matched to a gene; V was cut back by 5 bases and J by 5 bases.

This chain uses TRBV6-5 with TRBJ1-2; D gene ambiguous. Trimming removed 0 bases from V and 0 bases from J, with 8 bases in between. The CDR3 consists of 15 residues. Germline V gene lookup returns CDR1 MNHEY and CDR2 SVGAGI. CDR3 sequence: CASSYSGKANYGYTF. The CDR3, as DNA: TGTGCCAGCAGTTACTCGGGAAAAGCTAACTATGGCTACACCTTC.

The chain links TRBV30 to TRBJ1-5; D unresolved. The V end lost 0 bases, the J end lost 7 bases, and 10 bases lay between the germline ends. The CDR3 extends over 13 amino acids. CDR1 and CDR2 (germline): GTSNPN, SVGIG (reference sequence). The CDR3 region is CAWSVRTEQPQHF. CDR3 sequence (DNA): TGTGCCTGGAGTGTGCGGACGGAGCAGCCCCAGCATTTT.